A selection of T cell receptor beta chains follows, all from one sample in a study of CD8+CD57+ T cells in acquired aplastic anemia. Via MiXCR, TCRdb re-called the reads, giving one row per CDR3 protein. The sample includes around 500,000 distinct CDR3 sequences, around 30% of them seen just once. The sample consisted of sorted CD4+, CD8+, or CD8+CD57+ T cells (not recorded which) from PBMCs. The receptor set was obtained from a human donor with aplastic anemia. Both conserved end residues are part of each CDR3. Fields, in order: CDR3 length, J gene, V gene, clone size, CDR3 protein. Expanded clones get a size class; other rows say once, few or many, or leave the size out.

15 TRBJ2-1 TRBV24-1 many CATSDPSGGDDEQFF
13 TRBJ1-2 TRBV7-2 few CASSLTGPGGYTF
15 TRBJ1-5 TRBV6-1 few CASRTGGWDNQPQHF
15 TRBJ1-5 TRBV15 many CATSREVIGAQPQHF
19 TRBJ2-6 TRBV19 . CASSIYPPGRSSGANVLTF
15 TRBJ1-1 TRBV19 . CASSHVAGGNTEAFF
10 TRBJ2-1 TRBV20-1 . CSASQGEQFF
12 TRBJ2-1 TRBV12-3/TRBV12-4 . CASGRTGEYQFF
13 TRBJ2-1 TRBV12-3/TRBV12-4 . CASSLTSGSEQFF
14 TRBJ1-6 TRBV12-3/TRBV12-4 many CASSLVTDRSPLHF
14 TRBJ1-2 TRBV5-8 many CASSVGGRDYGYTF
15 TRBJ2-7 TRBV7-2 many CASSGQRESLSEQYF
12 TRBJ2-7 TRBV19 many CASSSGSYEQYF
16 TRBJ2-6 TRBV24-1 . CATSETTGTGANVLTF
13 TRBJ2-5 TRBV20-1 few CSAYRGQQETQYF
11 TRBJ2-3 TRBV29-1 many CSIRGTDTQYF
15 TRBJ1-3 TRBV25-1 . CASSQDWGGGNTVYF
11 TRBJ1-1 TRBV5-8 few CASRSRAEAFF
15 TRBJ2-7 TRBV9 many CASSVDVGRGIEQYF
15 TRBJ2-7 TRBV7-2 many CASSLETSYSYEQYF
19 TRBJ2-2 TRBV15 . CATSKKPHSAGVNTGELFF
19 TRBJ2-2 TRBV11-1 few CASSSPPNFTQGVTGELFF
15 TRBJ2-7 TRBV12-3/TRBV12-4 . CASSFLAGSHQEQYF
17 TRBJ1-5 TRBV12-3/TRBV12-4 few CASSLAGGVQANQPQHF
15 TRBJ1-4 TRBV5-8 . CASSLGARGNEKLFF
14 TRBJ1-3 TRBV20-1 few CSAKGSLTGNTIYF
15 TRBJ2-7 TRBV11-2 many CASSLRGTGAYEQYF
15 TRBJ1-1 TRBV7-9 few CASSQLGQVNTEAFF
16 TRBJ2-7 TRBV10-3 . CAISEFVLAGAYEQYF
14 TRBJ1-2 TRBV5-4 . CAAGTGGGLAGYTF
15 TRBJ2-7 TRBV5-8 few CASSLYDRLNYEQYF
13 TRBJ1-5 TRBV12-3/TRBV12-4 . CATNGDGGQPQHF
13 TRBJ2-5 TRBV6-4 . CASRERGRETQYF
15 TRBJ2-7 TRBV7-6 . CASSLGDSSSYEQYF
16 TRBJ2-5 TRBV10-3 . CASGRGLAGGEETQYF
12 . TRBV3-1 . CAGSQGVETQYF
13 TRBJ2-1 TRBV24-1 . CATSAGGGNEQFF
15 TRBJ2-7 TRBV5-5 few CASSLASRGPYEQYF
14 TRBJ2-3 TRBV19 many CASSIPGTADTQYF
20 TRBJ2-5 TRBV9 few CASSVGRRASGRTHEETQYF
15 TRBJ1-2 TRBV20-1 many CSARDQRGDRSGYTF
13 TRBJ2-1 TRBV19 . CASRRLGSSEQFF
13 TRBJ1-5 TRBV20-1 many CSAVDTADQPQHF
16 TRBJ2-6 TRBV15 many CATSRPRDSGANVLTF
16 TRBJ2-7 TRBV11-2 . CASSLDTRGGYYEQYF
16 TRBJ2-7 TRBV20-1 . CSYAPLGLAGSEEQYF
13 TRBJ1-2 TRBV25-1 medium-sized CASSEYLHYGYTF
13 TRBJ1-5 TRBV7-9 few CASSLGKNQPQHF
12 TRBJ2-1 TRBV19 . CASSIDRGRLFF
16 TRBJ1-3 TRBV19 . CASSPERQFSGNTIYF
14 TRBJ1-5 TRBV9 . CASSVEGFNQPQHF
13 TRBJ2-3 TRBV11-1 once CASSLIRDDTQYF